This entry lists 13 T cell receptor beta chains sequenced from one sample in a study of CD8 T cells in ankylosing spondylitis. General observations from the study: A TCR beta motif of fewer than 10 highly homologous variants seemed to mark ankylosing spondylitis blood.

MiXCR was run by TCRdb on the 5' RACE reads, yielding one entry per CDR3 protein. The sample carries fewer than 650,000 distinct CDR3 sequences, roughly 13% recorded once. Antigens for these TCRs are unknown. The sequenced material came from blood, either unsorted or a sorted T cell fraction (not recorded which). The receptors were gathered from a male donor with ankylosing spondylitis.

This clonotype was found a few times. The chain recombines TRBV3-1 with TRBJ2-7; 10 bases are a match to TRBD2. V dropped 1 base and J dropped 4; count of bases not matched to a gene: 7. Germline assignment: CDR1 LGHDT and CDR2 YNNKEL (reference sequence). The length of the CDR3 is 16 residues. CDR3 protein: CASSQVAGGPGYEQYF. CDR3 DNA: TGTGCCAGCAGCCAAGTAGCGGGAGGCCCTGGGTACGAGCAGTACTTC.

The chain combines TRBV20-1 with TRBJ2-1; the match to TRBD2 covers 10 bases. The V and J ends lost 6 bases and 1 base, in that order; junction bases with no gene match: 9. The CDR3 loop spans 16 amino acids. Per the germline V gene, CDR1 is DFQATT and CDR2 is SNEGSKA (reference sequence). For the CDR3, the DNA is TGCAGTGCGAACACCGGACTAGCGGAATCCTACAATGAGCAGTTCTTC. Protein product: CSANTGLAESYNEQFF.

The table lists this clonotype with many counts. This rearrangement joins TRBV29-1 to TRBJ1-3, with D possibly being TRBD1 (6 bases). Germline values: CDR1 SQVTM, CDR2 ANQGSEA. Trimming took off 5 bases at V and 0 bases at J, with 11 bases between the two ends. There are 14 residues in the CDR3. CDR3 region: CSVQQGSSGNTIYF. CDR3 in DNA: TGCAGCGTTCAACAGGGTTCCTCTGGAAACACCATATATTTT.

The chain has TRBV24-1 and TRBJ2-3, with D unresolved. V was cut by 4 bases and J by 1 base, with 17 bases left in between. Germline V gene data show CDR1 as KGHDR and CDR2 as SFDVKD. The CDR3 has 17 residues. This CDR3 is CATSDPSTEDGTDTQYF. The DNA of the CDR3 is TGTGCCACCAGTGACCCCTCTACAGAGGACGGCACAGATACGCAGTATTTT.

The V call is TRBV6-2 or TRBV6-3, the J call TRBJ2-7, with 8 bases identical to TRBD2. Germline CDR1 reads MNHEY; CDR2 reads SVGEGT. V lost 2 bases, J lost 4 bases, and 7 bases stayed unmatched. The CDR3 is 15 amino acids. CDR3 bases: TGTGCCAGCAGTTACGTCGGGAGGGTACGATACGAGCAGTACGTC. This sequence encodes CASSYVGRVRYEQYV.

This chain joins TRBV6-4 and TRBJ1-6; D remains ambiguous. Germline CDR1 MRHNA, CDR2 SNTAGT. Trimming removed 0 bases from V and 10 bases from J, with 7 bases in between. CDR3 length: 13 residues. The chain's CDR3 is CASSDSMGSPLHF. The CDR3 DNA follows: TGTGCCAGCAGTGACTCTATGGGATCACCCCTCCACTTT.

This clonotype was detected ten times or more. The J gene is TRBJ1-6, the V gene TRBV25-1, with D perhaps matching TRBD1 (6 bases). Germline V CDR1 and CDR2: MGHDK, SYGVNS. Deletions cut 2 bases from V and 7 bases from J, with 12 bases between. The CDR3 totals 15 residues. The CDR3 protein is CASSERGRGNSPLHF. For the CDR3, the DNA is TGTGCCAGCAGTGAACGGGGCAGGGGCAATTCACCCCTCCACTTT.

This clonotype was counted many times. The gene calls are TRBV7-9 and TRBJ2-1; 13 nucleotides agree with TRBD2. Germline V gene data show CDR1 as SEHNR and CDR2 as FQNEAQ (reference sequence). J gave up 6 bases and V 3 bases, and 2 bases lay outside the gene matches. The CDR3 runs 15 residues. CDR3 region: CASSFGLAGVNEQFF. The DNA of the CDR3 is TGTGCCAGCAGCTTCGGACTAGCGGGAGTCAATGAGCAGTTCTTC.

The sample holds a few counts of this clonotype. The V and J genes are TRBV6-5 and TRBJ2-3; 8 positions agree with TRBD2. Trimming took 0 bases from V and 10 from J; bases not matched to a gene: 9. This CDR3 is 15 amino acids long. The V gene's germline CDR1 is MNHEY and CDR2 SVGAGI. CDR3 coding DNA: TGTGCCAGCAGTTACTCGAGCGGGAGTGACACTCCGCAGTATTTT. Amino acid sequence: CASSYSSGSDTPQYF.

The chain joins TRBV27 to TRBJ2-1; D not certain. The CDR3 has 15 amino acids. Trimming stripped 1 base from V and 5 bases from J, with 12 bases between. Looked up from germline, CDR1 is MNHEY and CDR2 is SMNVEV (reference sequence). CDR3 coding DNA: TGTGCCAGCAGTTTATTTGGGGTGTGGGACAATGAGCAGTTCTTC. Protein: CASSLFGVWDNEQFF.

This clonotype was seen repeatedly, ten times or more. The genes are TRBV5-1 and TRBJ2-2, with D perhaps matching TRBD2 (6 bases). Germline-derived CDR1 and CDR2 are SGHRS and YFSETQ. The CDR3 has 14 residues. The V gene lost 2 bases and the J gene lost 5 bases, with 10 bases spanning the gap. The DNA for the CDR3 is TGCGCCAGCAGCTTCTTTGCGGGAACCGGGGAGCTGTTTTTT. Translation gives CASSFFAGTGELFF.

This clonotype was picked up a small number of times. The V and J genes are TRBV5-1 and TRBJ2-1; the D is unclear. Germline CDR1 is SGHRS and CDR2 is YFSETQ. The V gene lost 0 bases and the J gene lost 6 bases, with 7 bases spanning the gap. CDR3 size: 13 residues. The CDR3 DNA is TGCGCCAGCAGCTTGGAACGAGCCAATGAGCAGTTCTTC. It encodes CASSLERANEQFF. The whole variable domain, remainder taken from reference TRBV5-1 and TRBJ2-1, is KAGVTQTPRYLIKTRGQQVTLSCSPISGHRSVSWYQQTPGQGLQFLFEYFSETQRNKGNFPGRFSGRQFSNSRSEMNVSTLELGDSALYLCASSLERANEQFFGPGTRLTVL.

This clonotype has only a few counts. The CDR3 protein is CASSQEGGRGLPGANVLTF. The CDR3 nucleotides read TGCGCCAGCAGCCAAGAAGGGGGCAGGGGTCTCCCTGGGGCCAACGTCCTGACTTTC. This chain links TRBV4-1 with TRBJ2-6; 7 bases align to TRBD1. Trimming removed 0 bases from V and 2 bases from J; junction bases left unmatched: 10. The germline V gene encodes CDR1 MGHRA and CDR2 YSYEKL. The CDR3 spans 19 residues.